The 8 T cell receptor beta chains in this list originate from one sample, sequenced in a study of blood T cell repertoires in COVID-19. Sequenced by immunoSEQ multiplex PCR; TCRdb stores in-frame clones only, minus some. The sample has some 390,000 clones, about nine tenths seen once; the top ten hold 1.7%. The sequencing sample was made of PBMCs or T cells enriched from blood (not recorded which). The receptors derive from a woman between 25 and 40 years old who had recovered from COVID-19.

The chain is built from TRBV4-1 and TRBJ2-7; 10 bases map to TRBD2. V lost 3 bases to trimming and J lost 5 bases; unmatched junction nucleotides: 1. The CDR3 sequence is 13 residues long. Germline CDR1 MGHRA, CDR2 YSYEKL. The CDR3 nucleotides read TGCGCCAGCAGCCATGGACTAGCGGACGAGCAGTACTTC. Encoded protein: CASSHGLADEQYF.

The chain combines TRBV29-1 with TRBJ2-1; TRBD1 might be the D (5 bases). The CDR3 consists of 12 residues. V lost 3 bases, J lost 5 bases, and 8 bases lay in between. Germline assignment: CDR1 SQVTM and CDR2 ANQGSEA. CDR3 coding DNA: TGCAGCGTTGATGAAGGGGACAATGAGCAGTTCTTC. Translated, it gives CSVDEGDNEQFF.

The J gene is TRBJ2-1, the V gene TRBV27; 15 nucleotides line up with TRBD2. Trimming at V came to 5 bases and at J to 5 bases, leaving 16 bases not matched to a gene. Germline values: CDR1 MNHEY, CDR2 SMNVEV (reference sequence). The CDR3 is made up of 20 amino acids. The CDR3 loop reads CASSNGLAGGPRNVDNEQFF. The CDR3 region has the DNA TGTGCCAGCAGTAACGGACTAGCGGGAGGGCCTAGAAATGTTGACAATGAGCAGTTCTTC.

The CDR3 DNA follows: TGCGCCAGCAGCTTGGGGATGGCGGCCCAAGAGACCCAGTACTTC. It encodes CASSLGMAAQETQYF. The rearrangement links TRBV5-1 to TRBJ2-5; the D is unclear. The V end lost 0 bases, the J end lost 1 base, and 10 bases lay between the germline ends. Germline assignment: CDR1 SGHRS and CDR2 YFSETQ. This CDR3 is built from 15 residues.

This chain links TRBV4-3 with TRBJ1-2, with TRBD1 matching over 8 bases. The germline V gene encodes CDR1 LGHNA and CDR2 YSLEER. Unmatched junction bases numbered 8, after V lost 3 bases and J lost 8 bases. This CDR3 comprises 14 residues. The CDR3 DNA is TGCGCCAGCAGCCAGCTGACAGGGGTGGAAGGCTACACCTTC. Translated: CASSQLTGVEGYTF.

V is TRBV18 and J is TRBJ2-1; a weak D match, TRBD1 (9 bases). The CDR3 sequence is 16 residues long. Per the germline V gene, CDR1 is KGHSH and CDR2 is LQKENI. With 6 bases removed from V and 2 bases from J, the gap between germline ends came to 17 bases. The CDR3 DNA sequence: TGTGCCAGCTCCCCGGGAGGGGACAGGGCCTACAATGAGCAGTTCTTC. This gives the protein CASSPGGDRAYNEQFF.

The CDR3: CASSSGSTTKSYEQYF. CDR3 nucleotide sequence: TGCGCCAGCAGCTCGGGGTCGACAACCAAGTCCTACGAGCAGTACTTC. The genes are TRBV5-1 and TRBJ2-7; a possible D gene is TRBD2 (5 bases). The CDR3 has 16 residues. V was pared by 3 bases and J by 1 base, with 17 bases between. CDR1 is SGHRS, CDR2 YFSETQ, per germline.

The chain is built from TRBV4-1 and TRBJ1-2; 9 positions match TRBD1. Germline V CDR1 and CDR2: MGHRA, YSYEKL. This CDR3 has 16 amino acids. Germline trimming cut 1 base from V and 5 bases from J; bases unmatched to any gene: 8. The CDR3 is CASSQGQGGVGYGYTF. Here the CDR3 DNA reads TGCGCCAGCAGCCAAGGACAGGGGGGTGTTGGGTATGGCTACACCTTC.